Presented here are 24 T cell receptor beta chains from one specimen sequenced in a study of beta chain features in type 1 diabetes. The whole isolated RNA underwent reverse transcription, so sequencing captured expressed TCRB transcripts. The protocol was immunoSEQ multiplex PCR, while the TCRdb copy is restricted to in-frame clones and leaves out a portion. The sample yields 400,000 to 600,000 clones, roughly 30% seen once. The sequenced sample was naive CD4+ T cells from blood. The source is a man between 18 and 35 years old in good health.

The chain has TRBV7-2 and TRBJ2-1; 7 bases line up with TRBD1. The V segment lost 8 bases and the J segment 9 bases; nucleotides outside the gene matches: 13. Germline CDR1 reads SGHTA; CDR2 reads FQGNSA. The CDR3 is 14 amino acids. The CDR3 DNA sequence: TGTGCCAGCTACAGGGGTGGGGTACGTGGTGAGCAGTTCTTC. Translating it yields CASYRGGVRGEQFF. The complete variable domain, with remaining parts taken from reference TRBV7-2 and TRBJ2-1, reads GAGVSQSPSNKVTEKGKDVELRCDPISGHTALYWYRQSLGQGLEFLIYFQGNSAPDKSGLPSDRFSAERTGGSVSTLTIQRTQQEDSAVYLCASYRGGVRGEQFFGPGTRLTVL.

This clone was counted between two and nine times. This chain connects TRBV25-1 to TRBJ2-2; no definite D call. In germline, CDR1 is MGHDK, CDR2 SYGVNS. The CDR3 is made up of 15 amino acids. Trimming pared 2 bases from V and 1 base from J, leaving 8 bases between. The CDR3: CASSEHSVNTGELFF. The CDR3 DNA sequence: TGTGCCAGCAGTGAACATTCCGTGAACACCGGGGAGCTGTTTTTT.

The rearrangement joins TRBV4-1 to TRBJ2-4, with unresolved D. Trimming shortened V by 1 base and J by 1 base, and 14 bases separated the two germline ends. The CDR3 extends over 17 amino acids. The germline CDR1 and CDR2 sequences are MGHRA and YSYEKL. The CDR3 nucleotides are TGCGCCAGCAGCCAAGCAGAGGCCGCGGAGGCCAAAAACATTCAGTACTTC. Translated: CASSQAEAAEAKNIQYF.

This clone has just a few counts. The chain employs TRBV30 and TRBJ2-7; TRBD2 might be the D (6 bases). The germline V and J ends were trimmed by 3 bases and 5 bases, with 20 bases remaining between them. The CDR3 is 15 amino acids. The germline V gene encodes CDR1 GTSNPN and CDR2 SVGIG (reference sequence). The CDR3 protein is CAWSVPGTLAHEQYF. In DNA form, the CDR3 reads TGTGCCTGGAGCGTACCGGGGACTCTAGCCCACGAGCAGTACTTC.

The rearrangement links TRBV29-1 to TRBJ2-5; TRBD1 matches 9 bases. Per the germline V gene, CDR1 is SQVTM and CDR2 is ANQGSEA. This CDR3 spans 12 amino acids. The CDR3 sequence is CSTTGGQETQYF. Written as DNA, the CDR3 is TGCAGTACGACAGGGGGACAAGAGACCCAGTACTTC.

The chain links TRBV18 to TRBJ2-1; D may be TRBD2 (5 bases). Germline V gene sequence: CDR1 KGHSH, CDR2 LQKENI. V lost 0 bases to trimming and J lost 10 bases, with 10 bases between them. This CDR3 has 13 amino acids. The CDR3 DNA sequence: TGTGCCAGCTCACCACCGTCGGTAGCGGAGCAGTTCTTC. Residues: CASSPPSVAEQFF. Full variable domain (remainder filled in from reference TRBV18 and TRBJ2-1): NAGVMQNPRHLVRRRGQEARLRCSPMKGHSHVYWYRQLPEEGLKFMVYLQKENIIDESGMPKERFSAEFPKEGPSILRIQQVVRGDSAAYFCASSPPSVAEQFFGPGTRLTVL.

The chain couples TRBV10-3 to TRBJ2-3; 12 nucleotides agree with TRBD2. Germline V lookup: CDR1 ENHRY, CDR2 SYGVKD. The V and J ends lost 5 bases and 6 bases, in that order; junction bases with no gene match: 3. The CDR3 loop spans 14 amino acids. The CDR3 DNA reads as TGTGCCATCAGTCCCGGACTAGCGGGGGATACGCAGTATTTT. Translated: CAISPGLAGDTQYF.

This chain's CDR3 is CAWSVAGVFLYEQYF. CDR3 coding DNA: TGTGCCTGGAGTGTAGCGGGAGTCTTCCTCTACGAGCAGTACTTC. The chain carries TRBV30 and TRBJ2-7; 8 bases fit TRBD2. The CDR3 contains 15 residues. V shed 0 bases and J 3 bases; nucleotides not matched to a gene: 7. Looked up from germline, CDR1 is GTSNPN and CDR2 is SVGIG (reference sequence).

The CDR3 nucleotides read TGTGCCAGCAGTACAGGGGGCGTCCAGCCCCAGCATTTT. Protein sequence: CASSTGGVQPQHF. V usage is TRBV7-2 and J usage is TRBJ1-5; 9 bases fit TRBD1. Germline trimming cut 6 bases from V and 7 bases from J; bases unmatched to any gene: 4. CDR3 length: 13 amino acids. Looked up from germline, CDR1 is SGHTA and CDR2 is FQGNSA.

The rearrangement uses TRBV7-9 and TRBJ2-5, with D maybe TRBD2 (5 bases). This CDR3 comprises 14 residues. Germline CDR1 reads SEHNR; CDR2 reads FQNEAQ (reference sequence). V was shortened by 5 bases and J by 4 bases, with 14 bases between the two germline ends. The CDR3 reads CASSPPGIGETQYF. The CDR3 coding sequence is TGTGCCAGCAGCCCCCCGGGGATAGGAGAGACCCAGTACTTC.

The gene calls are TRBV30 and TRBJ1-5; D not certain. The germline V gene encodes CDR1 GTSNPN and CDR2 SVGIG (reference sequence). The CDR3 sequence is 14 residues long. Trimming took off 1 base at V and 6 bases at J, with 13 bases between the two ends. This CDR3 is CAWSAQLGGQPQHF. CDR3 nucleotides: TGTGCCTGGAGTGCCCAGCTGGGAGGTCAGCCCCAGCATTTT.

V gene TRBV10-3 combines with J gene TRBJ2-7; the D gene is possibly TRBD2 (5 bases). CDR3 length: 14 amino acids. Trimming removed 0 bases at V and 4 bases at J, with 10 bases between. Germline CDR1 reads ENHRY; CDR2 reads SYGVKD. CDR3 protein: CAISESRGSYEQYF. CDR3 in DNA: TGTGCCATCAGTGAGTCAAGAGGGAGTTACGAGCAGTACTTC.

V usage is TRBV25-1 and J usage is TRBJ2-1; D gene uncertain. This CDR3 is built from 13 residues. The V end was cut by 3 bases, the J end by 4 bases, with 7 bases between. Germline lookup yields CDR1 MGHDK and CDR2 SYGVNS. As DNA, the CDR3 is TGTGCCAGCAGTGATCCCGGGTACAATGAGCAGTTCTTC. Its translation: CASSDPGYNEQFF. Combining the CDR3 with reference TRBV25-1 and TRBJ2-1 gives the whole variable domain EADIYQTPRYLVIGTGKKITLECSQTMGHDKMYWYQQDPGMELHLIHYSYGVNSTEKGDLSSESTVSRIRTEHFPLTLESARPSHTSQYLCASSDPGYNEQFFGPGTRLTVL.

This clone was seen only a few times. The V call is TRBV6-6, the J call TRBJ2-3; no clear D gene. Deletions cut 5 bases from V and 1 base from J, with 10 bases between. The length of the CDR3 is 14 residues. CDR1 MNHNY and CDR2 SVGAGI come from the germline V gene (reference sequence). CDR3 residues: CASSPFWGTDTQYF. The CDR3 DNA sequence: TGTGCCAGCAGTCCCTTTTGGGGCACAGATACGCAGTATTTT.

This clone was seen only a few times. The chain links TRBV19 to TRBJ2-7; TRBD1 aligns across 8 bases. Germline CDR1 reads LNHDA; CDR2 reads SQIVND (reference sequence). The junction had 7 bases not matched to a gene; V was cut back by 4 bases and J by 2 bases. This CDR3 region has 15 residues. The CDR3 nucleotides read TGTGCCAGTAGTAGATACAGGGGGAGCCCCTACGAGCAGTACTTC. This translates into CASSRYRGSPYEQYF.

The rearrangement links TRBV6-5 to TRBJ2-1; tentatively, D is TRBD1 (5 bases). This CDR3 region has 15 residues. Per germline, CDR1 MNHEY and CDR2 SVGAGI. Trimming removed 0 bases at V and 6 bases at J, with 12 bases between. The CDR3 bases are TGTGCCAGCAGTTACTCGGCTAGGGGCCGCAATGAGCAGTTCTTC. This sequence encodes CASSYSARGRNEQFF.

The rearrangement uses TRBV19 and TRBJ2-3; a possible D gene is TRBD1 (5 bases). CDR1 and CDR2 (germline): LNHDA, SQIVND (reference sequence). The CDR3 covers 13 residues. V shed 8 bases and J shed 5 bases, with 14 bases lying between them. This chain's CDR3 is CASSTAGQDTQYF. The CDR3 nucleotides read TGTGCCAGTTCGACAGCCGGCCAAGATACGCAGTATTTT.

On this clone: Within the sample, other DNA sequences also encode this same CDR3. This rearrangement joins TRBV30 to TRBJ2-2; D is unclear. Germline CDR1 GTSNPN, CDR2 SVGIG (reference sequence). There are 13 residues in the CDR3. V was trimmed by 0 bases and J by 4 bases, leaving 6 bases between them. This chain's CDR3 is CAWSVEFTGELFF. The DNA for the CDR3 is TGTGCCTGGAGTGTGGAATTCACCGGGGAGCTGTTTTTT.

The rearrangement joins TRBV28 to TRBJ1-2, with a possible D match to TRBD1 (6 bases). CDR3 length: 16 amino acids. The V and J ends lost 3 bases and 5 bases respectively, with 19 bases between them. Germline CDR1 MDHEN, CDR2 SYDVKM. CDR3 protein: CASSLGGAAGGYGYTF. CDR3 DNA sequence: TGTGCCAGCAGTTTGGGGGGCGCCGCCGGTGGTTATGGCTACACCTTC.

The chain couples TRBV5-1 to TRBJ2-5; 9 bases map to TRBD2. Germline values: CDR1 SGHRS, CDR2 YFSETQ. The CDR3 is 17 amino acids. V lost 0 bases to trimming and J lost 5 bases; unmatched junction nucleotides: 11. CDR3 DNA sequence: TGCGCCAGCAGCTTGGGGGGAATGGGACTAGCAGCGGAGACCCAGTACTTC. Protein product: CASSLGGMGLAAETQYF.

The CDR3 DNA reads as TGTGCCAGCAGCTTAGCGCTAGGACAGGTATATGGCTACACCTTC. Its protein is CASSLALGQVYGYTF. This rearrangement joins TRBV7-9 to TRBJ1-2; the match to TRBD1 covers 7 bases. The CDR3 totals 15 residues. V shed 0 bases, J shed 5 bases, and the junction held 6 bases outside the gene matches. The germline V gene encodes CDR1 SEHNR and CDR2 FQNEAQ (reference sequence).

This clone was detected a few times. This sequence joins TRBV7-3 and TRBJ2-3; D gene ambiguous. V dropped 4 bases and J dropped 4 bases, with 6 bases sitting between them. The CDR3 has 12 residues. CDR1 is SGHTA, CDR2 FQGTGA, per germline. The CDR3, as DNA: TGTGCCAGCAGCTATGGCCCAGATACGCAGTATTTT. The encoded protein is CASSYGPDTQYF.

In nucleotides, the CDR3 is TGTGCCTGGAGGACTGTGAGCGGGAGAGTTAACAATGAGCAGTTCTTC. It translates to CAWRTVSGRVNNEQFF. The chain carries TRBV30 and TRBJ2-1; TRBD2 aligns across 8 bases. This CDR3 region has 16 residues. Trimming removed 3 bases from V and 5 bases from J; junction bases left unmatched: 12. Per germline, CDR1 GTSNPN and CDR2 SVGIG (reference sequence).

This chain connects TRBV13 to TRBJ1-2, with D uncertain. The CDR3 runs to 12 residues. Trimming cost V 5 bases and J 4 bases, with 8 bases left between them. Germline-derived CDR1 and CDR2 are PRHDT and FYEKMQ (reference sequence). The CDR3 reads CASSPVGYGYTF. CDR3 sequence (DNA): TGTGCCAGCAGCCCAGTTGGCTATGGCTACACCTTC.